Sequencing of this T cell receptor (beta chain) was carried out in a study of patients and donors after allogeneic stem cell transplantation. TCRdb ran MiXCR on the RT-PCR reads and lists one entry per CDR3 protein. Of about 960,000 distinct CDR3 sequences in the sample, 15% to 20% are singletons; the top ten hold around 6%. This CDR3 has 12 amino acids. Per the germline V gene, CDR1 is DFQATT and CDR2 is SNEGSKA (reference sequence). V was pared by 2 bases and J by 6 bases, with 10 bases between. The rearrangement uses TRBV20-1 and TRBJ1-1; D not certain. The sequence was collected from a human donor who was either an allogeneic HSCT recipient or a stem cell or donor lymphocyte infusion donor (not recorded which). It is not recorded whose cells these are; they may come from a transplant donor. The sample comprised blood, either unsorted or a sorted T cell fraction (not recorded which). This CDR3 is CSARTRVSEAFF. The CDR3 bases are TGCAGTGCTAGAACGAGGGTCTCTGAAGCTTTCTTT.